Following are 10 T cell receptor beta chains from one sample sequenced in a study of blood T cell repertoires in COVID-19. Assay: immunoSEQ multiplex PCR; the TCRdb copy retains only in-frame clones and omits some. This sample has 130,000 or so clones, with around 86% found just once. The sequencing sample was made of PBMCs or T cells enriched from blood (not recorded which). These receptors all stem from a man between 25 and 39 years old who had recovered from COVID-19.

The chain joins TRBV7-9 to TRBJ1-2; the D is unclear. The ends were cut back, 1 base at V and 0 bases at J, with 6 bases in the middle. This CDR3 contains 14 residues. Germline CDR1 is SEHNR and CDR2 is FQNEAQ (reference sequence). The CDR3 DNA reads as TGTGCCAGCAGCTTAGGGGCCTCTAACTATGGCTACACCTTC. It specifies CASSLGASNYGYTF.

The J gene is TRBJ2-7, the V gene TRBV10-3; TRBD2 matches 9 bases. This CDR3 contains 14 residues. V shed 2 bases, J shed 7 bases, and the junction held 6 bases outside the gene matches. Germline lookup yields CDR1 ENHRY and CDR2 SYGVKD. The CDR3: CAISETGLAWEQYV. CDR3 DNA sequence: TGTGCCATCAGTGAGACCGGACTAGCGTGGGAGCAGTACGTC.

This rearrangement joins TRBV7-9 to TRBJ1-1, with 11 bases aligning to TRBD1. The V and J ends lost 5 bases and 5 bases, in that order; junction bases with no gene match: 4. This CDR3 is 14 amino acids long. Per the germline V gene, CDR1 is SEHNR and CDR2 is FQNEAQ (reference sequence). The CDR3 sequence is CASSTGQGETEAFF. The CDR3 DNA sequence: TGTGCCAGCAGCACGGGACAGGGGGAGACTGAAGCTTTCTTT.

In its sample, this clone was seen many times. The chain joins TRBV6-6 to TRBJ1-5; weak D call: TRBD1 (5 bases). CDR3 size: 16 residues. Germline assignment: CDR1 MNHNY and CDR2 SVGAGI (reference sequence). The V end lost 6 bases, the J end lost 0 bases, and 15 bases lay between the germline ends. The CDR3 nucleotides are TGTGCCAGCAGCGCGGGACGTTACTTTAGCAATCAGCCCCAGCATTTT. Protein sequence: CASSAGRYFSNQPQHF.

This clone has more than one count but fewer than ten. The V gene is TRBV6-5, the J gene TRBJ1-5; a possible D gene is TRBD1 (5 bases). With 6 bases removed from V and 5 bases from J, the gap between germline ends came to 14 bases. Germline CDR1 reads MNHEY; CDR2 reads SVGAGI. This CDR3 region has 14 residues. CDR3 nucleotide sequence: TGTGCCAGCAGCCAACAGGAAGTCCATCAGCCCCAGCATTTT. This sequence encodes CASSQQEVHQPQHF.

This chain uses TRBV5-4 with TRBJ2-2, with 8 bases identical to TRBD1. The CDR3 has 15 residues. Germline trimming cut 4 bases from V and 1 base from J; bases unmatched to any gene: 3. Germline V CDR1 and CDR2: SGHNT, YYREEE (reference sequence). The CDR3 region is CASSPGTGNTGELFF. For the CDR3, the DNA is TGTGCCAGCAGCCCCGGGACAGGGAACACCGGGGAGCTGTTTTTT.

This clone was seen only once. The rearrangement joins TRBV5-1 to TRBJ2-3; 10 bases agree with TRBD2. CDR1 is SGHRS and CDR2 is YFSETQ in the germline V gene. The length of the CDR3 is 15 residues. J lost 4 bases, V lost 4 bases, and 6 bases had no gene match. The CDR3 coding sequence is TGCGCCAGCAGCCCAGGGACTAGCGAGGCAGATACGCAGTATTTT. Amino acids: CASSPGTSEADTQYF.

This clone has a handful of counts. The chain employs TRBV10-3 and TRBJ1-1; 8 bases line up with TRBD1. This CDR3 is built from 15 residues. Germline CDR1 reads ENHRY; CDR2 reads SYGVKD. The junction had 8 bases not matched to a gene; V was cut back by 6 bases and J by 2 bases. CDR3 nucleotide sequence: TGTGCCATCAGCCCCGGGACAGGCGTAAACACTGAAGCTTTCTTT. Translated, it gives CAISPGTGVNTEAFF.

This clone showed up just once. This chain joins TRBV27 and TRBJ2-7; 7 positions match TRBD2. V lost 7 bases to trimming and J lost 2 bases; unmatched junction nucleotides: 5. The CDR3 totals 13 residues. The germline V gene encodes CDR1 MNHEY and CDR2 SMNVEV (reference sequence). CDR3 bases: TGTGCCAGCAATCCGGCGGGAGCCTACGAGCAGTACTTC. Translation: CASNPAGAYEQYF.

V usage is TRBV5-1 and J usage is TRBJ2-1; 7 nucleotides align to TRBD1. Germline lookup yields CDR1 SGHRS and CDR2 YFSETQ. The V segment lost 5 bases and the J segment 3 bases; nucleotides outside the gene matches: 14. This CDR3 is 17 amino acids long. In DNA form, the CDR3 reads TGCGCCAGCAGGCCTGGGGACCGGGACAGTGACTACAATGAGCAGTTCTTC. It translates to CASRPGDRDSDYNEQFF.